This record looks at one T cell receptor (beta chain) sequence and its context. Its antigen is unidentified. The data were obtained in a study of CD8+ T cells in alopecia areata. In each case, RNA was isolated and then reverse transcribed into cDNA as the sequencing template. TCRdb's table, derived via immunoSEQ multiplex PCR, lists solely in-frame clones and lacks some. The profile shows about 170,000 clones, around 64% of them singletons. The CDR3 contains 11 residues. The V end was cut by 4 bases, the J end by 7 bases, with 8 bases between. Germline V gives CDR1 SGHRS, CDR2 YFSETQ. Findings and limits, study-wide: In scalp samples, resident alphabeta T cells of normal skin are also sequenced.

This TCR was recovered from a human donor with alopecia areata. The rearrangement joins TRBV5-1 to TRBJ1-1; D is uncertain. The specimen comprised CD8+ T cells sorted from blood, sampled at week 0. In DNA form, the CDR3 reads TGCGCCAGCAGCATTGGGCTTGAAGCTTTCTTT. Protein sequence: CASSIGLEAFF.